These T cell receptor beta chains were read from a single sample in a study of shared clonotypes between healthy human individuals. The table came from immunoSEQ multiplex PCR; TCRdb's copy has only in-frame clones and leaves some out. Of approximately 2.1 million clones listed, roughly 93% are singletons. Source material: naive CD4+ T cells from PBMCs. The source is a man aged 18-30 years in good health. Some clones in this sample may be carry-over from other donors' samples. CDR3s include the opening cysteine and the closing phenylalanine or tryptophan.

V	J	CDR3
TRBV6-5	TRBJ2-7	CASSRVGGRTYEQYF
TRBV10-3	TRBJ2-5	CAISETRSYQETQYF
TRBV25-1	TRBJ2-7	CASTADRGNSYEQYF
TRBV28	TRBJ2-7	CASSLRDRGEQYF
TRBV6-1	TRBJ2-1	CASSEVAGGPLNEQFF
TRBV7-9	TRBJ1-1	CASSHWTGIQGPEAFF
TRBV18	TRBJ1-2	CASSPGLEGSNYGYTF
TRBV15	TRBJ2-5	CATSREPAGTETQYF
TRBV2	TRBJ2-2	CASKGLSGGELFF
TRBV5-4	TRBJ1-1	CASSTGVGHLNTEAFF
TRBV7-7	TRBJ2-5	CASSQRGLGSETQYF
TRBV7-8	TRBJ1-1	CASSLAWENTEAFF
TRBV18	TRBJ1-4	CASSPGSRGDEKLFF
TRBV2	TRBJ1-1	CASSDLWGTEAFF
TRBV28	TRBJ2-7	CASTGMVAGMYEQYF
TRBV20-1	TRBJ1-1	CSLVGGEAFF
TRBV5-1	TRBJ1-2	CASSPWGTGGNYGYTF
TRBV5-1	TRBJ2-3	CASSLHGIGRGKDTQYF
TRBV5-1	TRBJ2-7	CASSPDGYEQYF
TRBV6-1	TRBJ2-3	CASSEPAGATDTQYF
TRBV5-4	TRBJ2-1	CASSTGLTSYNEQFF
TRBV5-6	TRBJ1-5	CASSPGGHSNQPQHF
TRBV19	TRBJ1-5	CASSSGQGYNQPQHF
TRBV7-9	TRBJ2-3	CASSSTNLAGVSADTQYF
TRBV9	TRBJ1-4	CASSIHPGTDNEKLFF
TRBV18	TRBJ2-2	CASSRTSGGLGTGELFF
TRBV2	TRBJ1-4	CASSEALLTGERTIF
TRBV5-6	TRBJ2-1	CASSPTGSYNEQFF
TRBV27	TRBJ2-3	CASSLPGGSPRNTQYF
TRBV15	TRBJ2-7	CATSPVGTSYYEQYF
TRBV6-1	TRBJ2-7	CASRTDRDYSYEQYF
TRBV7-2	TRBJ2-7	CASSLGATSVSYEQYF
TRBV18	TRBJ1-4	CASSPRTVNEKLFF
TRBV5-1	TRBJ2-5	CASSLAVFGGGQETQYF
TRBV27	TRBJ1-1	CASRSSSGSRGTEAFF
TRBV5-1	TRBJ1-5	CASSLGWGVGQPQHF
TRBV7-2	TRBJ2-3	CASSFIIEDTQYF